This TCR beta chain was identified during a study of cytomegalovirus exposure and HLA in healthy donors. After removal of 10 bases from V and 2 bases from J, the junction contained 11 bases not matched to a gene. Germline V lookup: CDR1 MNHEY, CDR2 SMNVEV (reference sequence). CDR3 length: 14 residues. Concerning this clone: Its specificity is not known.

Only in-frame clones appear in the TCRdb table, and some are missing; sequencing was by immunoSEQ multiplex PCR. The sample has around 150,000 clones, about 89% seen once. Findings of the study overall: Subsequent analysis found a tendency for first-cohort TCR clusters to co-occur within the 120 or so validation repertoires. Among TCR beta chains, those listed as cytomegalovirus-associated numbered about 160.

The rearrangement links TRBV27 to TRBJ2-7; 7 nucleotides match TRBD1. This receptor was identified in a woman aged 18-30 years in good health and CMV-seropositive. The sample taken for sequencing was PBMCs. The CDR3 region has the DNA TGTGCCACGAAAAGGGGGCCCCAAACCTACGAGCAGTACTTC. It encodes CATKRGPQTYEQYF.